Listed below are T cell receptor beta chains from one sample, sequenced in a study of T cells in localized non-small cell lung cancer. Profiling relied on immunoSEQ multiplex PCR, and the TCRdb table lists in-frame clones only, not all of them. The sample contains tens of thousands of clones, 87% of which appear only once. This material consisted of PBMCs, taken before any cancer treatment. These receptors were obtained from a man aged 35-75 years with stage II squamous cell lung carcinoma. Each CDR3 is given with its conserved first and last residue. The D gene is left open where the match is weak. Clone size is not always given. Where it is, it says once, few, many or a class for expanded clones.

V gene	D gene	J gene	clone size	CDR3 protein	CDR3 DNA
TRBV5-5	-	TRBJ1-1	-	CASSFGTDGTEAFF	TGTGCCAGCAGCTTCGGGACGGACGGAACTGAAGCTTTCTTT
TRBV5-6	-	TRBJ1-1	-	CASSFYRYTEAFF	TGTGCCAGCAGCTTCTATCGGTACACTGAAGCTTTCTTT
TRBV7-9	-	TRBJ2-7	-	CASSYEQYF	TGTGCCAGCAGCTACGAGCAGTACTTC
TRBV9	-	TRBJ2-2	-	CASSVGGGLRTGELFF	TGTGCCAGCAGCGTTGGTGGGGGGCTCCGCACCGGGGAGCTGTTTTTT
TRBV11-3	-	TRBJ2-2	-	CASSSFDTGELFF	TGTGCCAGCAGCTCCTTCGACACCGGGGAGCTGTTTTTT
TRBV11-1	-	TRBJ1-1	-	CASSLAAGRAEAFF	TGTGCCAGCAGCTTAGCGGCAGGGCGCGCTGAAGCTTTCTTT
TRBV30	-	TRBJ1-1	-	CAWSVSRNTEAFF	TGTGCCTGGAGTGTGTCCAGGAACACTGAAGCTTTCTTT
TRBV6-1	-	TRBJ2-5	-	CASSMYTSAETQYF	TGTGCCAGCAGTATGTACACCTCAGCGGAGACCCAGTACTTC
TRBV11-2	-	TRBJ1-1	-	CASSLVAGALNTEAFF	TGTGCCAGCAGCTTAGTCGCAGGGGCCCTGAACACTGAAGCTTTCTTT
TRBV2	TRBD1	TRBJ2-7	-	CASSLRTGQGHEQYF	TGTGCCAGCAGCTTAAGGACCGGACAGGGCCACGAGCAGTACTTC
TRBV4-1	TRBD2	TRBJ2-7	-	CASSRTSGSGAEQYF	TGCGCCAGCAGCCGGACTAGCGGGAGTGGAGCCGAGCAGTACTTC
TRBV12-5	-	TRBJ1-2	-	CASGLMPGAVLMYGYTF	TGTGCTAGTGGTTTGATGCCCGGGGCCGTACTGATGTATGGCTACACCTTC
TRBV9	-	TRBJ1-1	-	CASSVVERRTEAFF	TGTGCCAGCAGCGTAGTCGAGAGGAGAACTGAAGCTTTCTTT
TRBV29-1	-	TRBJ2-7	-	CSVEASYPYEQYF	TGCAGCGTTGAGGCGTCATATCCTTACGAGCAGTACTTC
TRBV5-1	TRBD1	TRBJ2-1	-	CASRWTGRRDNEQFF	TGCGCCAGCAGATGGACAGGGAGGCGAGACAATGAGCAGTTCTTC
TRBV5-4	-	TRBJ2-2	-	CASSLSTGELFF	TGTGCCAGCAGCTTGAGCACCGGGGAGCTGTTTTTT
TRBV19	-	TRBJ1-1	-	CASRETGANTEAFF	TGTGCCAGTAGAGAGACAGGAGCGAACACTGAAGCTTTCTTT
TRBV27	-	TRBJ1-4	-	CASRLSMVPNEKLFF	TGTGCCAGCAGGCTCTCCATGGTCCCTAATGAAAAACTGTTTTTT
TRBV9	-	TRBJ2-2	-	CASSAWGGAVAGELFF	TGTGCCAGCAGCGCGTGGGGCGGGGCGGTGGCCGGGGAGCTGTTTTTT
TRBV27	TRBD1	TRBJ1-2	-	CASSSGQASYGYTF	TGTGCCAGCAGTTCCGGACAGGCTAGCTATGGCTACACCTTC
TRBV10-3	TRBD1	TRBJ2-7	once	CAISQGDFEQYF	TGTGCCATCAGCCAGGGGGATTTCGAGCAGTACTTC
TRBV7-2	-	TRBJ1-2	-	CASSLAGGRRTF	TGTGCCAGCAGCTTAGCGGGGGGGCGTCGAACCTTC
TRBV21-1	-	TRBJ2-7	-	CASSNTKSYEQYF	TGTGCCAGCAGCAATACAAAATCCTACGAGCAGTACTTC
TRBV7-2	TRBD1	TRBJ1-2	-	CASSRDRAGGYTF	TGTGCCAGCAGCCGAGACAGGGCGGGTGGCTACACCTTC
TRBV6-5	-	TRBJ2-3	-	CASSRPGTMPDTQYF	TGTGCCAGCAGTAGACCGGGAACAATGCCAGATACGCAGTATTTT
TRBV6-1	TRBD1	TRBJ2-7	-	CASSETDRGSYEQYF	TGTGCCAGCAGTGAAACGGACAGGGGCTCCTACGAGCAGTACTTC
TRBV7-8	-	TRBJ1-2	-	CASSPLHGGYTF	TGTGCCAGCAGCCCCCTCCACGGTGGCTACACCTTC
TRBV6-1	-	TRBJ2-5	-	CASLGGGYQETQYF	TGTGCCAGCCTTGGGGGCGGGTACCAAGAGACCCAGTACTTC
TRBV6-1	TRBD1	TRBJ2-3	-	CASILDRADTQYF	TGTGCCAGCATCTTGGACAGGGCTGATACGCAGTATTTT
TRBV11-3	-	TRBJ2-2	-	CASSFGLVDTGELFF	TGTGCCAGCAGCTTTGGGCTAGTCGACACCGGGGAGCTGTTTTTT
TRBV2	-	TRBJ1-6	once	CASSEGGVQSPLHF	TGTGCCAGCAGTGAAGGGGGTGTACAATCACCCCTCCACTTT
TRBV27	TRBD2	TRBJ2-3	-	CASSPILAGGQLSTDTQYF	TGTGCCAGCAGTCCTATACTAGCGGGAGGCCAACTATCCACAGATACGCAGTATTTT
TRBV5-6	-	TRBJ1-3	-	CASSFGLGETGNTIYF	TGTGCCAGCAGCTTCGGACTCGGTGAGACTGGAAACACCATATATTTT
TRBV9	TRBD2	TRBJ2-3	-	CAGSGGLSTDTQYF	TGTGCCGGCAGCGGGGGACTGAGCACAGATACGCAGTATTTT
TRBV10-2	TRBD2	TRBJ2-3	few	CASSDPAGGRDTQYF	TGCGCCAGCAGTGACCCAGCGGGGGGGCGGGATACGCAGTATTTT
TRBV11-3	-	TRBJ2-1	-	CASSLGRTPEQFF	TGTGCCAGCAGCCTCGGACGGACCCCTGAGCAGTTCTTC